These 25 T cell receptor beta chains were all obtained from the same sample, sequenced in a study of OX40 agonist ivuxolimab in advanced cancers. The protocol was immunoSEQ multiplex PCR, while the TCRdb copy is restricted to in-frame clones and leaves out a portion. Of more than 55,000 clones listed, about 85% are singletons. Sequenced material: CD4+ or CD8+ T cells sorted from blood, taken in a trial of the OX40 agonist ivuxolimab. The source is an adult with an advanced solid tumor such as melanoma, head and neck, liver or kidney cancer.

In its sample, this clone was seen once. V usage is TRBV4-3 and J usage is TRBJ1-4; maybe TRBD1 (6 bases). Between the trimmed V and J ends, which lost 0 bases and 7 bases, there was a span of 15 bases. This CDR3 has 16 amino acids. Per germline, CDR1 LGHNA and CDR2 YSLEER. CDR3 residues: CASSQDSGAWREKLFF. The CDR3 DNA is TGCGCCAGCAGCCAAGATTCGGGGGCCTGGCGTGAAAAACTGTTTTTT.

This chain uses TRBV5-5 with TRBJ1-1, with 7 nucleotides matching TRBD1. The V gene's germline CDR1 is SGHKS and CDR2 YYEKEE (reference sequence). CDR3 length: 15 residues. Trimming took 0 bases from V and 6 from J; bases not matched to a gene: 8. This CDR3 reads CASSLAGVTGAEAFF. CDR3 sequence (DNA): TGTGCCAGCAGCTTGGCCGGGGTCACAGGGGCTGAAGCTTTCTTT.

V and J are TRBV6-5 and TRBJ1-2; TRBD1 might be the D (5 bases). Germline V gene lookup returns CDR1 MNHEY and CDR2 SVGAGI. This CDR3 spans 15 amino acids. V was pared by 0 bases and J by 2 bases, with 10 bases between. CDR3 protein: CASSYSGTANYGYTF. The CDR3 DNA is TGTGCCAGCAGTTACTCCGGGACGGCGAACTATGGCTACACCTTC.

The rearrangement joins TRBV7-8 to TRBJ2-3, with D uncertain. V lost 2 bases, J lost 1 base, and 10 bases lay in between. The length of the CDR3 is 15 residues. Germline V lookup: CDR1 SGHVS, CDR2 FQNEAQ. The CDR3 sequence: CASSLRAAGTDTQYF. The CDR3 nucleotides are TGTGCCAGCAGCTTAAGGGCTGCGGGCACAGATACGCAGTATTTT.

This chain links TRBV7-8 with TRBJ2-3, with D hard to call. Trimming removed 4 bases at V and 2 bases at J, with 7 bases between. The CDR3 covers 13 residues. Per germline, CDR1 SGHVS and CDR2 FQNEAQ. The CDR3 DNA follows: TGTGCCAGCAGCTGGAGCCTCACAGATACGCAGTATTTT. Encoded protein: CASSWSLTDTQYF.

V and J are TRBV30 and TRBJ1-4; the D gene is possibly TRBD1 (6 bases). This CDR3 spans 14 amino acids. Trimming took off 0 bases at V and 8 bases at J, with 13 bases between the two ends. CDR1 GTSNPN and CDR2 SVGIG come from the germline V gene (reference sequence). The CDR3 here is CAWSVSRGGEKLFF. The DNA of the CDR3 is TGTGCCTGGAGTGTATCCAGGGGAGGAGAAAAACTGTTTTTT.

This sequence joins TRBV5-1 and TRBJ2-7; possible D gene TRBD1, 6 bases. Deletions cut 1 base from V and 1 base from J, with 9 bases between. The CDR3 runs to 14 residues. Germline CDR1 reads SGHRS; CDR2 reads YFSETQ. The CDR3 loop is CASSLNRESYEQYF. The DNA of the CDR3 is TGCGCCAGCAGCTTGAACAGGGAGTCCTACGAGCAGTACTTC.

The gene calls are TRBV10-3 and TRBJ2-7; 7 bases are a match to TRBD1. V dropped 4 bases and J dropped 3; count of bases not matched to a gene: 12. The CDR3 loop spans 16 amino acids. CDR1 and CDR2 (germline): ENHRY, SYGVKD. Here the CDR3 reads CAISGRSTGLIYEQYF. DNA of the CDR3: TGTGCCATCAGTGGGAGGTCGACAGGGTTGATCTACGAGCAGTACTTC.

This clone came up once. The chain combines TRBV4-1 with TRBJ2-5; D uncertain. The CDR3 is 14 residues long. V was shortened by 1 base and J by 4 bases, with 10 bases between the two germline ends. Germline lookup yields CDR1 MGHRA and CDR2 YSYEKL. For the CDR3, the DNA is TGCGCCAGCAGCCAAGGCTCGTTTCGAGAGACCCAGTACTTC. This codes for CASSQGSFRETQYF.

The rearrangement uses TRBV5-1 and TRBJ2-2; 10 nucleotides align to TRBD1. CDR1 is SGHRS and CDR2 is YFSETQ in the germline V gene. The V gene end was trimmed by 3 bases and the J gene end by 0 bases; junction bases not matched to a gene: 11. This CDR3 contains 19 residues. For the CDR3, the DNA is TGCGCCAGCAGCTCCAAGACAGGGGGCGCGAAGTCGAACACCGGGGAGCTGTTTTTT. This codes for CASSSKTGGAKSNTGELFF.

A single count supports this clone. This CDR3 reads CASKIAGGTFF. As DNA, the CDR3 is TGTGCCAGCAAAATAGCGGGGGGGACGTTCTTC. This chain links TRBV6-6 with TRBJ2-1; 11 positions match TRBD2. The CDR3 contains 11 residues. V shed 7 bases, J shed 15 bases, and the junction held 5 bases outside the gene matches. The germline gives CDR1 MNHNY, CDR2 SVGAGI (reference sequence).

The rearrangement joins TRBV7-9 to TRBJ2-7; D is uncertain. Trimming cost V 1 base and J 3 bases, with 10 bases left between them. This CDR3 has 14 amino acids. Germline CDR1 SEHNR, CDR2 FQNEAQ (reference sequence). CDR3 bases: TGTGCCAGCAGCTTAGTGGTCGGCGTCTACGAGCAGTACTTC. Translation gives CASSLVVGVYEQYF.

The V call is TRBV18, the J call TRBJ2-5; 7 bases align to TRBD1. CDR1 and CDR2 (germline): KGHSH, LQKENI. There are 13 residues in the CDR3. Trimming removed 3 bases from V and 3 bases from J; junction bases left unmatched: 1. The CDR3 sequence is CASSPTGKETQYF. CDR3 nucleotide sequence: TGTGCCAGCTCACCGACAGGGAAAGAGACCCAGTACTTC.

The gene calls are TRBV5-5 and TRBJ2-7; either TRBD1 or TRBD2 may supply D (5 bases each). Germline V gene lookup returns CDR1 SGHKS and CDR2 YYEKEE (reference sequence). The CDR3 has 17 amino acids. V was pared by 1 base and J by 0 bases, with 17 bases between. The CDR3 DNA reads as TGTGCCAGCAGCTTGATTTGGGGGTCATGGGGCTCCTACGAGCAGTACTTC. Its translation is CASSLIWGSWGSYEQYF.

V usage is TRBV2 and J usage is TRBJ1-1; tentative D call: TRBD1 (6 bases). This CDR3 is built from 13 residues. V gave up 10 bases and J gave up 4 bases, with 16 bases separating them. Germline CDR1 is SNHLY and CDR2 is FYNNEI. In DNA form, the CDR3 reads TGTGCCACCGAGAGGTCAGGGGCCACTGAAGCTTTCTTT. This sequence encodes CATERSGATEAFF.

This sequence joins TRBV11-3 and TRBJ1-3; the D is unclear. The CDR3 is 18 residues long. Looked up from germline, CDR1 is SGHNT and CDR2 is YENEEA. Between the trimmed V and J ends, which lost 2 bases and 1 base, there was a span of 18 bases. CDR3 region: CASSLSIGPLSSGNTIYF. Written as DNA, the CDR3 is TGTGCCAGCAGCTTAAGCATCGGACCCCTATCGTCTGGAAACACCATATATTTT.

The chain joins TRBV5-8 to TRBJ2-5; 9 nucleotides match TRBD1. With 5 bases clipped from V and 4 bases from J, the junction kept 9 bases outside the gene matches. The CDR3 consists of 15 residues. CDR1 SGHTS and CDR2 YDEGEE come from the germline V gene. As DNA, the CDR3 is TGTGCCAGCAGTCGAACAGGGGGCGGGTCAGAGACCCAGTACTTC. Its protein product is CASSRTGGGSETQYF. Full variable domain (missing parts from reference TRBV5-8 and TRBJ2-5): EAGVTQSPTHLIKTRGQQATLRCSPISGHTSVYWYQQALGLGLQFLLWYDEGEERNRGNFPPRFSGRQFPNYSSELNVNALELEDSALYLCASSRTGGGSETQYFGPGTRLLVL.

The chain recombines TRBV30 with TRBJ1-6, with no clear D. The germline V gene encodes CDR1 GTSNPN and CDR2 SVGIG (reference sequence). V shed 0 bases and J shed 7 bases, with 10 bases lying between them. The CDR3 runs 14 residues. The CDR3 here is CAWSVGVGNSPLHF. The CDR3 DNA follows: TGTGCCTGGAGTGTGGGTGTTGGGAATTCACCCCTCCACTTT.

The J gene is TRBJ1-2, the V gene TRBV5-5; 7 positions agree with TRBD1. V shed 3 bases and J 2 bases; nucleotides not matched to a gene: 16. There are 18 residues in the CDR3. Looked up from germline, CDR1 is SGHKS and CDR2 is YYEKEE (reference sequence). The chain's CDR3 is CASSSRGPGEQGNYGYTF. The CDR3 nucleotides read TGTGCCAGCAGCTCTCGGGGGCCAGGGGAACAGGGGAACTATGGCTACACCTTC.

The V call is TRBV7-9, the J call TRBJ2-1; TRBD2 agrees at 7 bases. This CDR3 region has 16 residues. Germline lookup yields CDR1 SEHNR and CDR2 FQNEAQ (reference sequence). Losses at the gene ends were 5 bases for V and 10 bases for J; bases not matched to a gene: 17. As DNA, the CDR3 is TGTGCCAGCAGCATTATTGGGTCATGGGAGGGTGGCGAGCAGTTCTTC. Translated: CASSIIGSWEGGEQFF.

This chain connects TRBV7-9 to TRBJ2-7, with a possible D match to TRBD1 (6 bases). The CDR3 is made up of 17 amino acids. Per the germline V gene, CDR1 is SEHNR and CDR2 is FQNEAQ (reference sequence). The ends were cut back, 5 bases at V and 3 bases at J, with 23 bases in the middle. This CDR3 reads CASSLRASGAQIYEQYF. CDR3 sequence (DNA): TGTGCCAGCAGCCTCAGAGCGTCAGGGGCTCAAATCTACGAGCAGTACTTC.

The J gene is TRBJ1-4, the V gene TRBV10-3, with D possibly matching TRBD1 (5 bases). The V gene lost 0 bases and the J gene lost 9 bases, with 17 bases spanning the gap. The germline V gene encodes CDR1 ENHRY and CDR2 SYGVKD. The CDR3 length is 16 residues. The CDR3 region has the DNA TGTGCCATCAGTGAGTCGGGGGATTCGGGGACGAAAAAACTGTTTTTT. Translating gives CAISESGDSGTKKLFF.

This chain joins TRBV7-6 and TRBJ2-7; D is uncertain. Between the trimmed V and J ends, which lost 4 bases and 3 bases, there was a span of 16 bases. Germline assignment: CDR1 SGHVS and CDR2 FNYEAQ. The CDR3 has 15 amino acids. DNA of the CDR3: TGTGCCAGCAGCTCCGGCGGCTCTAAACGCTACGAGCAGTACTTC. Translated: CASSSGGSKRYEQYF.

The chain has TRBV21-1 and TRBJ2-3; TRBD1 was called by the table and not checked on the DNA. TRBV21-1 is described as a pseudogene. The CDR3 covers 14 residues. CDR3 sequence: CASSPGFSTDTQYF. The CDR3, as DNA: TGTGCCAGCAGCCCAGGGTTTAGCACAGATACGCAGTATTTT.

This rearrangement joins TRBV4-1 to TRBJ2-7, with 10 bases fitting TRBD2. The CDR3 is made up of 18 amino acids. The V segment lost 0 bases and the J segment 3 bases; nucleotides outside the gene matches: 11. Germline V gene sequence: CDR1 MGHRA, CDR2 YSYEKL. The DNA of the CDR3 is TGCGCCAGCAGCCAAGATTCGGTGCGGACTAGCGGAGGCTACGAGCAGTACTTC. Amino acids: CASSQDSVRTSGGYEQYF.